The clone carrying this T cell receptor beta chain was seen only a few times. What it binds is not known. These data originate in a study of cytomegalovirus exposure and HLA in healthy donors. Study-wide results and limits: In a later analysis, a missense DCLRE1C variant was linked to TCR beta V- and J-gene trimming.

Primers included in the PCR were 60 Vbeta and 13 Jbeta primers. TCRdb keeps only in-frame clones here, not all; method: immunoSEQ multiplex PCR. The repertoire has 95,000 to 150,000 clones, around 66% of them found once; the top ten carry less than 9%. The sequenced sample was PBMCs. This clonotype was sampled from a woman in her thirties or forties in good health and CMV-seropositive.

In DNA form, the CDR3 reads TGTGCCAGCAGCCCAGGACTCCTGGGGATTAATGAGCAGTTCTTC. Protein: CASSPGLLGINEQFF. The V gene is TRBV7-2, the J gene TRBJ2-1; D might be TRBD2 (5 bases). Germline CDR1 reads SGHTA; CDR2 reads FQGNSA. Trimming shortened V by 5 bases and J by 7 bases, and 18 bases separated the two germline ends. The CDR3 is 15 amino acids.